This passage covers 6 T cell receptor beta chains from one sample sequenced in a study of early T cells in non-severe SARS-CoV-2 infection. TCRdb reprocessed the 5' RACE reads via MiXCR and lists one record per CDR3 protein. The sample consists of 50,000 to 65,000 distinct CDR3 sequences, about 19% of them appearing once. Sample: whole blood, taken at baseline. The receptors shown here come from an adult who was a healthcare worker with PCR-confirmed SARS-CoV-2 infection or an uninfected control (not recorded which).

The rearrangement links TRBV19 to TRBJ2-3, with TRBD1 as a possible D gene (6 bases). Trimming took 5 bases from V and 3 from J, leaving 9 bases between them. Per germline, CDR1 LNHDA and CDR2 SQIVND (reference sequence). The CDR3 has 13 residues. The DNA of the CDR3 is TGTGCCAGTAGTGCCACAGGGACAGATACGCAGTATTTT. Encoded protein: CASSATGTDTQYF.

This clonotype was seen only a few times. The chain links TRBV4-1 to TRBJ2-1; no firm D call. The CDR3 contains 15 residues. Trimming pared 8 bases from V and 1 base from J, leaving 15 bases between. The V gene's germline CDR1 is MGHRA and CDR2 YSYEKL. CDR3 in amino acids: CASSSGLGSYNEQFF. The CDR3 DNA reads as TGCGCCAGCTCCTCCGGGCTGGGATCCTACAATGAGCAGTTCTTC.

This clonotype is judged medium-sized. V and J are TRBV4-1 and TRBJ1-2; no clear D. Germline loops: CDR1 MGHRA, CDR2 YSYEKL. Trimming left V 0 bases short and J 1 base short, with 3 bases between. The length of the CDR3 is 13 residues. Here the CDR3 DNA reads TGCGCCAGCAGCCAAGAGGGTAACTATGGCTACACCTTC. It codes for CASSQEGNYGYTF.

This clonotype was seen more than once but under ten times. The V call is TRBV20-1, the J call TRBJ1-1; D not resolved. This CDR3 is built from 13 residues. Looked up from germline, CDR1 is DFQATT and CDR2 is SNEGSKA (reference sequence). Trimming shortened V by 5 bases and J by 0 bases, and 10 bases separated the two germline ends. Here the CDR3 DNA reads TGCAGTGCTCATGCCGGCATGAACACTGAAGCTTTCTTT. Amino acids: CSAHAGMNTEAFF.

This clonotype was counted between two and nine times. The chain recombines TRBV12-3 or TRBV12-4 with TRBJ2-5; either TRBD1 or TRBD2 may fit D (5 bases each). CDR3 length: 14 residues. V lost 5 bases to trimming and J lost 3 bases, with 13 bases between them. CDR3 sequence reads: CASSRGSEEETQYF. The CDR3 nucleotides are TGTGCCAGCAGTCGGGGCAGCGAGGAAGAGACCCAGTACTTC.

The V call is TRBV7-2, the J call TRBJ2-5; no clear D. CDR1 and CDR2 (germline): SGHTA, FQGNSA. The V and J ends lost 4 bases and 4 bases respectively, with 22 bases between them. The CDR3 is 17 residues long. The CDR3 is CASSSPRRLTRGETQYF. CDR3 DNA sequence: TGTGCCAGCAGCTCACCGAGACGACTCACGAGAGGAGAGACCCAGTACTTC.